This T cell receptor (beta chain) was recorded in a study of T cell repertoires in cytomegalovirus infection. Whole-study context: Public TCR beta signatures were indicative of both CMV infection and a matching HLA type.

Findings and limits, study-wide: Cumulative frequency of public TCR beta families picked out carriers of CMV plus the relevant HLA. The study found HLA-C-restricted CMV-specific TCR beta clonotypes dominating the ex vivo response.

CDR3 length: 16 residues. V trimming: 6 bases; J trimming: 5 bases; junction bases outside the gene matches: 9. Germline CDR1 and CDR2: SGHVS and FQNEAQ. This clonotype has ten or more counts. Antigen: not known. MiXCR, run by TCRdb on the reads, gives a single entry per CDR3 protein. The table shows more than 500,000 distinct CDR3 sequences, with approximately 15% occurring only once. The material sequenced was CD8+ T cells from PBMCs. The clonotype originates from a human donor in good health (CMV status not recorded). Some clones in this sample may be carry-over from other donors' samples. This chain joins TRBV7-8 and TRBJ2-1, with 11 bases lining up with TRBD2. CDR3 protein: CASRKLAGARHNEQFF. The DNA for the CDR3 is TGTGCCAGCAGGAAACTAGCGGGGGCTCGCCACAATGAGCAGTTCTTC.